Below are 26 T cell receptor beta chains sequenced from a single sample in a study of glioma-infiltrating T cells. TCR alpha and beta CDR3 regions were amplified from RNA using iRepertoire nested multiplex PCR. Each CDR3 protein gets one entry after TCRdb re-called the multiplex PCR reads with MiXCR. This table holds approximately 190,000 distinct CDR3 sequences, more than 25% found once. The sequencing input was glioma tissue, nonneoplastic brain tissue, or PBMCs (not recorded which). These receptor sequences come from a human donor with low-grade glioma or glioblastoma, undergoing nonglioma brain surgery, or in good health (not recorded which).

CDR3 sequence (DNA): TGTGCCTCAATAGCGGGAGGAGTAAAAGATAAGAAGTATTTT. Translating it yields CASIAGGVKDKKYF. The chain has TRBV6-6 and TRBJ2-3, with 10 bases identical to TRBD2. Germline assignment: CDR1 MNHNY and CDR2 SVGAGI (reference sequence). Trimming at V came to 11 bases and at J to 13 bases, leaving 18 bases not matched to a gene. This CDR3 spans 14 amino acids.

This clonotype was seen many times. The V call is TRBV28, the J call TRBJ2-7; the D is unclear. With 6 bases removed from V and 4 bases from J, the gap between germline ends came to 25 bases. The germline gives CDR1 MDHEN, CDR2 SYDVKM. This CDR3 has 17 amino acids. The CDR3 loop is CASSQNILGGISYEQYF. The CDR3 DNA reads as TGTGCCAGCAGCCAAAATATCCTTGGTGGGATTTCTTACGAGCAGTACTTC.

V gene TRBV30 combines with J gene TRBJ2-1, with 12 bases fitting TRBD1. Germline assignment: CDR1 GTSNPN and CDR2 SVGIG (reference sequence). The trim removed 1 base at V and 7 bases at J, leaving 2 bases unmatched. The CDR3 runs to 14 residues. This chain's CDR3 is CAWSAGQGANEQFF. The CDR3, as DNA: TGTGCCTGGAGTGCGGGACAGGGGGCTAATGAGCAGTTCTTC.

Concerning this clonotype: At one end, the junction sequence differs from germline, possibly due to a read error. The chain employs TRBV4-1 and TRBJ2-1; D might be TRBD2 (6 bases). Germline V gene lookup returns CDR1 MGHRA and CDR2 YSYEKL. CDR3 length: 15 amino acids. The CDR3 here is CASSQDWGTSYEQFF. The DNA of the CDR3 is TGCGCCAGCAGCCAAGATTGGGGGACTTCCTACGAGCAGTTCTTT.

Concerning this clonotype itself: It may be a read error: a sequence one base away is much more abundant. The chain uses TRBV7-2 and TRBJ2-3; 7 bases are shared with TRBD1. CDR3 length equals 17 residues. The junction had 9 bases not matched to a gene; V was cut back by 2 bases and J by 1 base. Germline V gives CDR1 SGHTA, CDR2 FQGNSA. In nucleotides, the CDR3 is TGTGCCAGCAGCTTAAACAGGGGAGCGTTGGGCACAGATACGCAGTATTTT. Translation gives CASSLNRGALGTDTQYF. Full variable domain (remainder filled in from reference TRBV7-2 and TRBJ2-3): GAGVSQSPSNKVTEKGKDVELRCDPISGHTALYWYRQSLGQGLEFLIYFQGNSAPDKSGLPSDRFSAERTGGSVSTLTIQRTQQEDSAVYLCASSLNRGALGTDTQYFGPGTRLTVL.

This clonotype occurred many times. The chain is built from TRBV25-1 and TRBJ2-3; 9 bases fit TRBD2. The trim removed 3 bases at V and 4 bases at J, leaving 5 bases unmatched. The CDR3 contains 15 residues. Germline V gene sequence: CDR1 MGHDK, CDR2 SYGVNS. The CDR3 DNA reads TGTGCCAGCAGTGAGTTTAGCGGGGGCGCAGATACGCAGTATTTT. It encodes CASSEFSGGADTQYF.

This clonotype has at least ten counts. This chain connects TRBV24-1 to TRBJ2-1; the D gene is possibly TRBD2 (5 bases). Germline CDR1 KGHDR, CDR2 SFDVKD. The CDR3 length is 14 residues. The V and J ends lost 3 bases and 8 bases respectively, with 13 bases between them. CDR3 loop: CATSDRAGQDEQFF. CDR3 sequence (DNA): TGTGCCACCAGTGATCGGGCGGGCCAGGATGAGCAGTTCTTC.

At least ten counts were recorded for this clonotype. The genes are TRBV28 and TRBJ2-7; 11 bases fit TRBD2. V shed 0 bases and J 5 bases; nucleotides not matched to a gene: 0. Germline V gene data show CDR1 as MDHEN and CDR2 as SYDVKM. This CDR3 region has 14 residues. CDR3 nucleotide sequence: TGTGCCAGCAGTTTATGGACTAGCGGGAACGAGCAGTACTTC. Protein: CASSLWTSGNEQYF.

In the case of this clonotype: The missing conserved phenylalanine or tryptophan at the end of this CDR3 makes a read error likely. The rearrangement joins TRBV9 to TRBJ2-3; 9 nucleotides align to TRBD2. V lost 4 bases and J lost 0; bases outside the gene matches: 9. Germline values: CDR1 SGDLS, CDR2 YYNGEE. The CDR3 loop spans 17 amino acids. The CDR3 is CASSPRVAGVSTDTQYY. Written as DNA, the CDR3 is TGTGCCAGCAGCCCCCGGGTAGCGGGGGTAAGCACAGATACGCAGTATTAT.

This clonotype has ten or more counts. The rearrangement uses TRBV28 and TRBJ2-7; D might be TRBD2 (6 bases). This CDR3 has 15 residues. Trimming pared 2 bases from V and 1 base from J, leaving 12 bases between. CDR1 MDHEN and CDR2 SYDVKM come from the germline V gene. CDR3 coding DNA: TGTGCCAGCAGTTTACTGACTAGAGGGTCCTACGAGCAGTACTTC. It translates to CASSLLTRGSYEQYF.

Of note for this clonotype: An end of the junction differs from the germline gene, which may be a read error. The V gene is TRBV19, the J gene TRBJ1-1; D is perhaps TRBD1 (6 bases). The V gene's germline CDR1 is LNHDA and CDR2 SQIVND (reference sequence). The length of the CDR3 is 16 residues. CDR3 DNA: TGTGTCAGTAGTAGAGTCGGGGGCTCCGTATTAACTGAAGCTTTCTTT. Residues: CVSSRVGGSVLTEAFF.

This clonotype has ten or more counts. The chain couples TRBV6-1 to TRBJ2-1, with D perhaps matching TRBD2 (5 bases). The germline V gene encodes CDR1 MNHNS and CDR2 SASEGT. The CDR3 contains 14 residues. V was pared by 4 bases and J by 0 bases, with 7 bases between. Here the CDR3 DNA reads TGTGCCAGCAGTGTACGGGACTCCTACAATGAGCAGTTCTTC. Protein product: CASSVRDSYNEQFF.

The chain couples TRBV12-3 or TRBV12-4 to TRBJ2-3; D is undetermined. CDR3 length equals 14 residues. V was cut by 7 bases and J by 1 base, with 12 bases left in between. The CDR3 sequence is CASTPRPGTDTQYF. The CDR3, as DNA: TGTGCCAGCACCCCCCGTCCGGGCACAGATACGCAGTATTTT.

CDR3 nucleotides: TGTGCCAGCACTAGGGCTAGCGGGAGCGAGCAGTACTTC. As protein: CASTRASGSEQYF. J is TRBJ2-7 and V is TRBV6-6; 10 nucleotides line up with TRBD2. The trim removed 7 bases at V and 6 bases at J, leaving 6 bases unmatched. Germline V lookup: CDR1 MNHNY, CDR2 SVGAGI (reference sequence). The CDR3 contains 13 residues.

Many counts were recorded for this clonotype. This chain's CDR3 is CASSQERGYEQYF. CDR3 bases: TGCGCCAGCAGCCAAGAGCGGGGCTACGAGCAGTACTTC. The chain has TRBV4-1 and TRBJ2-7; the D gene is possibly TRBD2 (6 bases). Between the trimmed V and J ends, which lost 0 bases and 3 bases, there was a span of 6 bases. This CDR3 is built from 13 residues. Per germline, CDR1 MGHRA and CDR2 YSYEKL.

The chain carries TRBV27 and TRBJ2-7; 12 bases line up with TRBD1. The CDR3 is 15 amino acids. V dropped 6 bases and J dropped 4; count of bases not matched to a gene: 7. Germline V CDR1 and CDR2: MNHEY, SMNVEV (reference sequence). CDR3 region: CASRPGQGAQYEQYF. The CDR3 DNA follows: TGTGCCAGCAGACCGGGACAGGGGGCACAGTACGAGCAGTACTTC.

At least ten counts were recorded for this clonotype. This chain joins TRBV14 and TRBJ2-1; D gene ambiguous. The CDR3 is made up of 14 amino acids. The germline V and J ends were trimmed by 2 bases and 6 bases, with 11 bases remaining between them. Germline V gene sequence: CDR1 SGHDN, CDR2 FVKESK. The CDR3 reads CASSQYRSGNEQFF. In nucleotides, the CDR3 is TGTGCCAGCAGCCAATATAGGAGTGGCAATGAGCAGTTCTTC.

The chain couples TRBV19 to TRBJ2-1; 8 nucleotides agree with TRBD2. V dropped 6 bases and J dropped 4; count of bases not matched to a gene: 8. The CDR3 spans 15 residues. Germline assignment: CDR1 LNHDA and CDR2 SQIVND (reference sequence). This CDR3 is CASRRGTRGYNEQFF. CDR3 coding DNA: TGTGCCAGTAGAAGGGGGACTAGAGGTTACAATGAGCAGTTCTTC.

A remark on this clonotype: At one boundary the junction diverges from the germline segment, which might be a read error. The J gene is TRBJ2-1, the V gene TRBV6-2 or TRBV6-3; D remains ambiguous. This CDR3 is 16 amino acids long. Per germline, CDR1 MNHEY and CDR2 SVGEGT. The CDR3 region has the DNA TGTGCCAGCAGTTACCCCTTCGAGAGCTCCTACAATGAGAAGTTCTTC. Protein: CASSYPFESSYNEKFF.

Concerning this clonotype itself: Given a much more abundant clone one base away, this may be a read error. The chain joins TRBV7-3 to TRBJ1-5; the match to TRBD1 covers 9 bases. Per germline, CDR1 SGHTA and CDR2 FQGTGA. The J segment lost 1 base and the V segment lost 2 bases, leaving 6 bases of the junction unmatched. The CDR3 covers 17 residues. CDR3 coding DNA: TGTGCCAGCAGCTTACGGGGACAGGGAATGAGCAATCAGCCCCAGCATTTT. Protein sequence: CASSLRGQGMSNQPQHF.

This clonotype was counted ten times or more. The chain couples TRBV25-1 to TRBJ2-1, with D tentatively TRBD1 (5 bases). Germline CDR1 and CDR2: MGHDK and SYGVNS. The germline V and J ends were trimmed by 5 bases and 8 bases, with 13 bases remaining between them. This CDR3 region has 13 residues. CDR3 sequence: CASSYLQGDEQFF. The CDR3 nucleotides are TGTGCCAGCAGTTATCTTCAGGGTGATGAGCAGTTCTTC. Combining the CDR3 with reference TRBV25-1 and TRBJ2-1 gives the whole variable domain EADIYQTPRYLVIGTGKKITLECSQTMGHDKMYWYQQDPGMELHLIHYSYGVNSTEKGDLSSESTVSRIRTEHFPLTLESARPSHTSQYLCASSYLQGDEQFFGPGTRLTVL.

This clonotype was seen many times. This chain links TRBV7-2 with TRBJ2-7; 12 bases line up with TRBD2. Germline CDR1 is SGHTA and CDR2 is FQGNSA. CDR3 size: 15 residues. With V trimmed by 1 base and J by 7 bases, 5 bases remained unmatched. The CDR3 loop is CASSLGLAGVSEQYF. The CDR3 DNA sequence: TGTGCCAGCAGCTTAGGACTAGCGGGAGTATCGGAGCAGTACTTC.

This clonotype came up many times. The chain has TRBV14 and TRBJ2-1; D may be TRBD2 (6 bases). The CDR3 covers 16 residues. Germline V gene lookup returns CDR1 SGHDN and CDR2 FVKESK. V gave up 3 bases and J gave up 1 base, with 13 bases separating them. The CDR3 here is CASSHFTGLSYNEQFF. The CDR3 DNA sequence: TGTGCCAGCAGCCACTTTACAGGACTATCCTACAATGAGCAGTTCTTC.

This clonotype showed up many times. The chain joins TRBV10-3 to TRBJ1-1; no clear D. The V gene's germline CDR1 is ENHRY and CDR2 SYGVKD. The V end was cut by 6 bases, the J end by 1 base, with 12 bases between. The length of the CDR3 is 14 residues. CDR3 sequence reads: CAIRQELSNTEAFF. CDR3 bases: TGTGCCATCAGGCAGGAACTTTCGAACACTGAAGCTTTCTTT.

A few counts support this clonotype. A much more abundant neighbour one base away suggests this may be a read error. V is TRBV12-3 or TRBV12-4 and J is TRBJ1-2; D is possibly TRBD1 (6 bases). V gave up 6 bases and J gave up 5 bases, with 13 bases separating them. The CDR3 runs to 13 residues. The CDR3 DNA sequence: TGTGCCAGCAGCCGGGACACGGGATATGGCTACACCTTC. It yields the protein CASSRDTGYGYTF.

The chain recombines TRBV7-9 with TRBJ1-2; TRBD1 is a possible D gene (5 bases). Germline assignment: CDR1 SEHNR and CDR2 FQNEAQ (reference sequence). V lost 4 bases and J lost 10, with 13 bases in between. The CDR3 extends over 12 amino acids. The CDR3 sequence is CASSWGDYNYTF. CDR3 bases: TGTGCCAGCAGCTGGGGGGACTATAACTACACCTTC.